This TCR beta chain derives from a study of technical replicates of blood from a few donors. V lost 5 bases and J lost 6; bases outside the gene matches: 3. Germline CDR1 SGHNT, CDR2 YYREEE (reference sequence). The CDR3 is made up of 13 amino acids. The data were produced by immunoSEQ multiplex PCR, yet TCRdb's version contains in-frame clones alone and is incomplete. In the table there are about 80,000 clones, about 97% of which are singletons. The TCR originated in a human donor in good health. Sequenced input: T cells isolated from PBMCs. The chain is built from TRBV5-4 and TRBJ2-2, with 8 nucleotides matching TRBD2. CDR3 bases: TGTGCCAGCAGGGCGGGACTAGCCGGGGAGCTGTTTTTT. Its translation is CASRAGLAGELFF.